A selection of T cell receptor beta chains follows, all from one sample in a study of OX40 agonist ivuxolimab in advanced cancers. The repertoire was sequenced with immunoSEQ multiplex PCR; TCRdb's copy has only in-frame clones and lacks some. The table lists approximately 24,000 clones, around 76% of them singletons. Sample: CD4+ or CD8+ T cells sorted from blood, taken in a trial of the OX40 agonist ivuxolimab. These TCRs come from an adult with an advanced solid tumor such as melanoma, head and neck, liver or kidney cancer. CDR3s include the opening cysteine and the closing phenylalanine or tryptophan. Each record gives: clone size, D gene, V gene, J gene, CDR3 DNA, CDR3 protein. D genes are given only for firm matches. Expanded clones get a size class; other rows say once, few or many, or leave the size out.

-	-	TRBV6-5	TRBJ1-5	TGTGCCAGCGGGGTGGGAGGGGGTCAGCCCCAGCATTTT	CASGVGGGQPQHF
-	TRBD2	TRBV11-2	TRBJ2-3	TGTGCCAGCAGCTTCCGGGGGACTAGCGGAATTTCAGATACGCAGTATTTT	CASSFRGTSGISDTQYF
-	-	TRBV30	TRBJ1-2	TGTGCCTGGAGTGTAGACGACAACCTCCCCTATGGCTACACCTTC	CAWSVDDNLPYGYTF
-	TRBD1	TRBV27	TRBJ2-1	TGTGCCAGCGGGTTCACAGGGGGCTGGAATGAGCAGTTCTTC	CASGFTGGWNEQFF
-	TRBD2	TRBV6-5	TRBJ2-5	TGTGCCAGCAGTTACTCGACTAGCGGGGGAGAGACCCAGTACTTC	CASSYSTSGGETQYF
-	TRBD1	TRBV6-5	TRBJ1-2	TGTGCCAGCAGTTACGTACAGGGGGGGGGCGGCTACACCTTC	CASSYVQGGGGYTF
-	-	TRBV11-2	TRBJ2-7	TGTGCCAGCAACCTATGGGGCGGCCCTACCTACGAGCAGTACTTC	CASNLWGGPTYEQYF
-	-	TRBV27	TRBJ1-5	TGTGCCAGCAGCCCAGGAGGCGGGGGCTATAGCAATCAGCCCCAGCATTTT	CASSPGGGGYSNQPQHF
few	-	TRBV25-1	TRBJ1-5	TGTGCCAGCAGTGAACAGAATCAGCCCCAGCATTTT	CASSEQNQPQHF
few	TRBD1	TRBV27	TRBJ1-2	TGTGCCAGCCGTGGACAGGACTATGGCTACACCTTC	CASRGQDYGYTF
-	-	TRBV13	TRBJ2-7	TGTGCCAGCAGCTTAGATCTGGGCGGAGCCTACGAGCAGTACTTC	CASSLDLGGAYEQYF
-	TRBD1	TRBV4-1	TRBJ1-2	TGCGCCAGCAGCCAGGGACAGGGGGCGGCTTCAGGCTACACCTTC	CASSQGQGAASGYTF
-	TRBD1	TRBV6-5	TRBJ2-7	TGTGCCAGCAGTTACTCAGACAGGGGCGAGCAGTACTTC	CASSYSDRGEQYF
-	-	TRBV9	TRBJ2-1	TGTGCCAGCAGCGTAGGAGATGAGCAGTTCTTC	CASSVGDEQFF
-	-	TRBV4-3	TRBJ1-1	TGCGCCAGTCTACCGACAGTAAAGAACACTGAAGCTTTCTTT	CASLPTVKNTEAFF
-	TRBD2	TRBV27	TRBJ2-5	TGTGCCAGCAGTGTTCTAGCGGGGGGGCCGTTGGAGACCCAGTACTTC	CASSVLAGGPLETQYF
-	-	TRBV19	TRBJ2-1	TGTGCCAGTAGTATAGACGTGGCGGAATACAATGAGCAGTTCTTC	CASSIDVAEYNEQFF